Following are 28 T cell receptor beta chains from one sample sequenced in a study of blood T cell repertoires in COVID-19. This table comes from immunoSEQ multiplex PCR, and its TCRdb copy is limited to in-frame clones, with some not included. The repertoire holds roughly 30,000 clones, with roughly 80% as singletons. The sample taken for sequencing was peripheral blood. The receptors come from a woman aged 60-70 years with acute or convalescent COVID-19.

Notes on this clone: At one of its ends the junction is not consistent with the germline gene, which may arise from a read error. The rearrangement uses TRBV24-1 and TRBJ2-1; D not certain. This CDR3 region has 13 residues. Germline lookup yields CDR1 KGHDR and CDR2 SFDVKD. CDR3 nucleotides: TGTGCCACCAGTGAGTTCTCCCACAATGAGCAGTTCTTC. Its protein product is CATSEFSHNEQFF.

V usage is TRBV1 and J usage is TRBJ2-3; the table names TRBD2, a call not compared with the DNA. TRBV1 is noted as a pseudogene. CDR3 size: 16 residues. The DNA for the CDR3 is TGCACCAGCAGCCAAGAGCCCCGGAGAGACACAGATACGCAGTATTTT. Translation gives CTSSQEPRRDTDTQYF.

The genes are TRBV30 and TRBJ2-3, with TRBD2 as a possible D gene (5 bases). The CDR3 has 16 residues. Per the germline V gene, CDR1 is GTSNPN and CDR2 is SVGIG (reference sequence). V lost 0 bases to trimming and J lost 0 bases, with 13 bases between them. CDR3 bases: TGTGCCTGGAGTGTCGGACTCTTCCCTAGCACAGATACGCAGTATTTT. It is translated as CAWSVGLFPSTDTQYF. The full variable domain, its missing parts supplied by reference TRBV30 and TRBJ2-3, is SQTIHQWPATLVQPVGSPLSLECTVEGTSNPNLYWYRQAAGRGLQLLFYSVGIGQISSEVPQNLSASRPQDRQFILSSKKLLLSDSGFYLCAWSVGLFPSTDTQYFGPGTRLTVL.

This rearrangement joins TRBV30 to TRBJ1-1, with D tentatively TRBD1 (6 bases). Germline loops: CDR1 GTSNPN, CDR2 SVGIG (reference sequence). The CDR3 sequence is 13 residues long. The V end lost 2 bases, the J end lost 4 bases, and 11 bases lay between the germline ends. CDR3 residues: CAWSRQAGTEAFF. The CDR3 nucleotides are TGTGCCTGGAGTCGACAGGCGGGCACTGAAGCTTTCTTT.

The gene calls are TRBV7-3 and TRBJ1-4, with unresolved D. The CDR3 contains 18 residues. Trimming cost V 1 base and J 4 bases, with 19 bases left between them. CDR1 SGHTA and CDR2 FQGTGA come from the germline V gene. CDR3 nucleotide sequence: TGTGCCAGCAGCTTAATAGCTGGGCGGAGGAATGGTAATGAAAAACTGTTTTTT. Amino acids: CASSLIAGRRNGNEKLFF.

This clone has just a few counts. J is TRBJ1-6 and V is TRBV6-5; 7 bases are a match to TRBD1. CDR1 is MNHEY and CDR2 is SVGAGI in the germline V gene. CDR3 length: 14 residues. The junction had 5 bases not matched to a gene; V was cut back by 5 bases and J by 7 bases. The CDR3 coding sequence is TGTGCCAGCAGTAGGGACAGAGACAATTCACCCCTCCACTTT. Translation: CASSRDRDNSPLHF.

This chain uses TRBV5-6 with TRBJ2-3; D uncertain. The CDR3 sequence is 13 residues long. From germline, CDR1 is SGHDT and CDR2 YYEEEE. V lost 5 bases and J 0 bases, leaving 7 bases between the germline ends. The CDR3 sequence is CASRWPSTDTQYF. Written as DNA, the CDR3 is TGTGCCAGCAGATGGCCTAGCACAGATACGCAGTATTTT.

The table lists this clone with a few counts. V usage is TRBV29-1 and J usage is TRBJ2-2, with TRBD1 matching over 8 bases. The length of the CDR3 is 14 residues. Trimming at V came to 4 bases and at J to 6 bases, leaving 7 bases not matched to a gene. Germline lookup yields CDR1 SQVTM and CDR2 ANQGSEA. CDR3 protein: CSVAPVQGAGELFF. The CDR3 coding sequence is TGCAGCGTTGCACCCGTACAGGGGGCCGGGGAGCTGTTTTTT.

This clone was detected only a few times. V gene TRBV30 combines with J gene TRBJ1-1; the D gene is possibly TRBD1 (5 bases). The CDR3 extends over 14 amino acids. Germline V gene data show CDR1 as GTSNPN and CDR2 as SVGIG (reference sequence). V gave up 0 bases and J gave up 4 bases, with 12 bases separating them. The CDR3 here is CAWSVGNGATEAFF. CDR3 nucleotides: TGTGCCTGGAGTGTAGGAAATGGGGCCACTGAAGCTTTCTTT.

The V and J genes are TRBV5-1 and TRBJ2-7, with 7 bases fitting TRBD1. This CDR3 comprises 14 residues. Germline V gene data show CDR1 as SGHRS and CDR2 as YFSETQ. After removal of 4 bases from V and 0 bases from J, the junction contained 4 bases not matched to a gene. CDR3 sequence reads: CASSDRQGSYEQYF. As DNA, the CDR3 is TGCGCCAGCAGCGACCGACAGGGCTCCTACGAGCAGTACTTC.

The CDR3 sequence: CASSQPFGLAGGRFSYEQYF. In nucleotides, the CDR3 is TGCGCCAGCAGCCAACCATTTGGACTAGCGGGGGGTCGATTCTCCTACGAGCAGTACTTC. This chain connects TRBV4-1 to TRBJ2-7; 14 bases agree with TRBD2. The CDR3 spans 20 residues. Unmatched junction bases numbered 12, after V lost 2 bases and J lost 0 bases. CDR1 is MGHRA and CDR2 is YSYEKL in the germline V gene.

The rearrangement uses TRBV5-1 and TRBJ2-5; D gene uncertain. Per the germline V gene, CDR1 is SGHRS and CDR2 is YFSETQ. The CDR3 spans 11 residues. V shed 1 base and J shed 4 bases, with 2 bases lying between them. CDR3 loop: CASSLRETQYF. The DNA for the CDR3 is TGCGCCAGCAGCTTGCGAGAGACCCAGTACTTC.

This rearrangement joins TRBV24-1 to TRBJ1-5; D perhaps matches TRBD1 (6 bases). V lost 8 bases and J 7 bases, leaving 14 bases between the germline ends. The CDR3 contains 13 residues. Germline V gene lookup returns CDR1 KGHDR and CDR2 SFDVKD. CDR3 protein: CATNGQFGQPQHF. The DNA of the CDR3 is TGTGCCACCAATGGACAGTTCGGACAGCCCCAGCATTTT.

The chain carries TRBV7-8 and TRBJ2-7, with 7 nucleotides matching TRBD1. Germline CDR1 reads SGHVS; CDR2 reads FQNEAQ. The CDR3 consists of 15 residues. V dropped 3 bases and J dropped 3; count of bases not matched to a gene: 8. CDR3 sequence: CASSFYWGQNYEQYF. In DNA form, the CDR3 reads TGTGCCAGCAGCTTCTACTGGGGACAGAACTACGAGCAGTACTTC.

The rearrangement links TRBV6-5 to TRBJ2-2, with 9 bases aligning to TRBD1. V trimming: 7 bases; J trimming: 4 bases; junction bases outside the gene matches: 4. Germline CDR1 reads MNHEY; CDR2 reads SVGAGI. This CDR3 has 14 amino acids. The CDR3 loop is CASKWTGVTGELFF. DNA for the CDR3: TGTGCCAGCAAATGGACAGGGGTCACCGGGGAGCTGTTTTTT.

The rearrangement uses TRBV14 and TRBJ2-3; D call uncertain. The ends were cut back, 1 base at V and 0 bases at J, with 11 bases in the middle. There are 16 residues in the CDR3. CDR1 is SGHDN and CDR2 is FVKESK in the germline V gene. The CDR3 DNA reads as TGTGCCAGCAGCCAAGCTTGGGCAACTAGCACAGATACGCAGTATTTT. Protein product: CASSQAWATSTDTQYF.

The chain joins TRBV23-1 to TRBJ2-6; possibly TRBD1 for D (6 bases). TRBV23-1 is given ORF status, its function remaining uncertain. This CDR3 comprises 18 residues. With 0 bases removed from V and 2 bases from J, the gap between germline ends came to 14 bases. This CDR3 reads CASSQSKQGKAGANVLTF. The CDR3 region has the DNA TGCGCCAGCAGTCAATCGAAACAGGGTAAAGCTGGGGCCAACGTCCTGACTTTC.

Here the CDR3 DNA reads TGTGCCAGTAGTATTAGGGGACAGGCCTACGAGCAGTACTTC. Translated, it gives CASSIRGQAYEQYF. The chain joins TRBV19 to TRBJ2-7; TRBD1 matches 8 bases. Germline V lookup: CDR1 LNHDA, CDR2 SQIVND (reference sequence). The junction had 3 bases not matched to a gene; V was cut back by 3 bases and J by 2 bases. The CDR3 length is 14 residues.

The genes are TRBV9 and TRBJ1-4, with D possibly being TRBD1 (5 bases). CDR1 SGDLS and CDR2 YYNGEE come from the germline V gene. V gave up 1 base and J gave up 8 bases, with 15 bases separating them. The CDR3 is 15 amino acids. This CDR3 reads CASSVRSGFNEKLFF. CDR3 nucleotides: TGTGCCAGCAGCGTAAGGTCAGGGTTTAACGAAAAACTGTTTTTT.

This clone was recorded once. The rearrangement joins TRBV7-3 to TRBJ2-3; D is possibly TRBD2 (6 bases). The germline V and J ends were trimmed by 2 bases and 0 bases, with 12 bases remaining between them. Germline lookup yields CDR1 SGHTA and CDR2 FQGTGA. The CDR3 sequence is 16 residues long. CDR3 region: CASSLSGGVSTDTQYF. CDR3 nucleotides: TGTGCCAGCAGCTTATCAGGCGGGGTAAGCACAGATACGCAGTATTTT.

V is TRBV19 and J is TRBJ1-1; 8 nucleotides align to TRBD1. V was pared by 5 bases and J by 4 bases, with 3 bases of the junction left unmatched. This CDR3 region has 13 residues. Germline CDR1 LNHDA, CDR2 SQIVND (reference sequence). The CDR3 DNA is TGTGCCAGTAGTTTCGGGACAGGCACTGAAGCTTTCTTT. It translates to CASSFGTGTEAFF.

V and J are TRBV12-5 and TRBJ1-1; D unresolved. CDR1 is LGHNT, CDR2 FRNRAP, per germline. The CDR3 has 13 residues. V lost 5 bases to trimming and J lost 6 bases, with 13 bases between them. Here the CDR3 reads CASGLFEEAEAFF. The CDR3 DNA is TGTGCTAGTGGTCTTTTTGAGGAAGCTGAAGCTTTCTTT.

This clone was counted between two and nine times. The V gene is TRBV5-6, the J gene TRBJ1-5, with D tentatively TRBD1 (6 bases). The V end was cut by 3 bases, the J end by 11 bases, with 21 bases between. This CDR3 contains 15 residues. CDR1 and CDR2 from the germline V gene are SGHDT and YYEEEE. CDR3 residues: CASSSKFGTIQAQHF. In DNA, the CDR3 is TGTGCCAGCAGCTCAAAGTTCGGGACAATTCAAGCCCAGCATTTT. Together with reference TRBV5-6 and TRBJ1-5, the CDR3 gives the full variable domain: DAGVTQSPTHLIKTRGQQVTLRCSPKSGHDTVSWYQQALGQGPQFIFQYYEEEERQRGNFPDRFSGHQFPNYSSELNVNALLLGDSALYLCASSSKFGTIQAQHFGDGTRLSIL.

The chain's CDR3 is CAISDTNGQYEQYF. The CDR3 nucleotides read TGTGCCATCAGTGATACTAATGGACAGTACGAGCAGTACTTC. The gene calls are TRBV10-3 and TRBJ2-7, with D maybe TRBD1 (6 bases). This CDR3 has 14 amino acids. The germline V gene encodes CDR1 ENHRY and CDR2 SYGVKD. V lost 3 bases and J lost 4, with 13 bases in between.

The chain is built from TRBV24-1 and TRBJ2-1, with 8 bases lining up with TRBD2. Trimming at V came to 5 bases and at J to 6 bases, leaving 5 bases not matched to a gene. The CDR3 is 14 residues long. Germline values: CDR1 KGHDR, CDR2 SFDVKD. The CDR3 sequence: CATSGFGTSNEQFF. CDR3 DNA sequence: TGTGCCACCAGTGGATTCGGGACTAGCAATGAGCAGTTCTTC.

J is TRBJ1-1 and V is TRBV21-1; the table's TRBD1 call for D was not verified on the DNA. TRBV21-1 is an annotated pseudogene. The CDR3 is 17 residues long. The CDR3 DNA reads TGTGCCAGCAGCAAGTCCAGGGGACCTTTTTTGAACACTGAAGCTTTCTTT. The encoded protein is CASSKSRGPFLNTEAFF.

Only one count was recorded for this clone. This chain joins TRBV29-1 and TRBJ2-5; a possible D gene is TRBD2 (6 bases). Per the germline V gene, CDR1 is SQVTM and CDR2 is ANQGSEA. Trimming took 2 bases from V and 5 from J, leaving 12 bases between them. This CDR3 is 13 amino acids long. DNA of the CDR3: TGCAGCGTTGAACCGGCAGGGAGGGAGACCCAGTACTTC. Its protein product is CSVEPAGRETQYF.

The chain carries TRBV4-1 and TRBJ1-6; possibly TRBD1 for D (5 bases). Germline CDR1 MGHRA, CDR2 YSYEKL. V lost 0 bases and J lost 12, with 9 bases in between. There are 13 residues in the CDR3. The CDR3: CASSQEVGGPLHF. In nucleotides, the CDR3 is TGCGCCAGCAGCCAAGAGGTGGGGGGACCCCTCCACTTT.